The present T cell receptor (beta chain) was sequenced within a study of T cell clonotyping in hematopoietic cell transplantation. Overall study findings and caveats: Broader posttransplant TCR repertoire diversity was predicted by graft donor and pretransplant recipient Inverse Simpson Index values. At the given depth, recipient repertoires were over 97% de novo clonotypes. After transplant, recipient diversity fell while pathologically expanded clonotypes grew through day 180.

Sequencing was performed with immunoSEQ multiplex PCR; in TCRdb, only in-frame clones are kept and a portion is missing. The data hold approximately 10,000 clones, with approximately 49% observed a single time. On this clone: Its specificity is unknown.

The CDR3 consists of 13 residues. Between the trimmed V and J ends, which lost 0 bases and 9 bases, there was a span of 10 bases. Looked up from germline, CDR1 is SGDLS and CDR2 is YYNGEE. This TCR derives from a male patient in his fifties who had an allogeneic stem cell transplant from an unrelated donor, so the T cells may come from the graft donor. Some clones in this sample may be carry-over from other donors' samples. Sequenced here: PBMCs, sampled 30 days after allogeneic stem cell transplant. The gene calls are TRBV9 and TRBJ2-1; the D gene is possibly TRBD2 (7 bases). The CDR3 DNA follows: TGTGCCAGCAGCGTAGGCGGGGGCGGTGAGCAGTTCTTC. It specifies CASSVGGGGEQFF. The variable domain in full, with the rest retrieved from reference TRBV9 and TRBJ2-1, is DSGVTQTPKHLITATGQRVTLRCSPRSGDLSVYWYQQSLDQGLQFLIQYYNGEERAKGNILERFSAQQFPDLHSELNLSSLELGDSALYFCASSVGGGGEQFFGPGTRLTVL.